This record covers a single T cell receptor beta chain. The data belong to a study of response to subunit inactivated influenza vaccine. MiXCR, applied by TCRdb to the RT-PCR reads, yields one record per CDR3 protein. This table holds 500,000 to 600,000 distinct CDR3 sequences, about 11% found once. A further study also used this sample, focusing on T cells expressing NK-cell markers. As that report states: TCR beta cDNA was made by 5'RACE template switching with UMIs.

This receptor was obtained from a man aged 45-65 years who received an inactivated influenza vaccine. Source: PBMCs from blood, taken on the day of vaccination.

Here the CDR3 reads CASSYSSNEQYF. CDR3 nucleotides: TGTGCCAGCAGTTACTCATCTAACGAGCAGTACTTC. The chain uses TRBV6-2 or TRBV6-3 and TRBJ2-7; D remains unclear. Looked up from germline, CDR1 is MNHEY and CDR2 is SVGEGT. Trimming cost V 0 bases and J 5 bases, with 5 bases left between them. The length of the CDR3 is 12 residues.